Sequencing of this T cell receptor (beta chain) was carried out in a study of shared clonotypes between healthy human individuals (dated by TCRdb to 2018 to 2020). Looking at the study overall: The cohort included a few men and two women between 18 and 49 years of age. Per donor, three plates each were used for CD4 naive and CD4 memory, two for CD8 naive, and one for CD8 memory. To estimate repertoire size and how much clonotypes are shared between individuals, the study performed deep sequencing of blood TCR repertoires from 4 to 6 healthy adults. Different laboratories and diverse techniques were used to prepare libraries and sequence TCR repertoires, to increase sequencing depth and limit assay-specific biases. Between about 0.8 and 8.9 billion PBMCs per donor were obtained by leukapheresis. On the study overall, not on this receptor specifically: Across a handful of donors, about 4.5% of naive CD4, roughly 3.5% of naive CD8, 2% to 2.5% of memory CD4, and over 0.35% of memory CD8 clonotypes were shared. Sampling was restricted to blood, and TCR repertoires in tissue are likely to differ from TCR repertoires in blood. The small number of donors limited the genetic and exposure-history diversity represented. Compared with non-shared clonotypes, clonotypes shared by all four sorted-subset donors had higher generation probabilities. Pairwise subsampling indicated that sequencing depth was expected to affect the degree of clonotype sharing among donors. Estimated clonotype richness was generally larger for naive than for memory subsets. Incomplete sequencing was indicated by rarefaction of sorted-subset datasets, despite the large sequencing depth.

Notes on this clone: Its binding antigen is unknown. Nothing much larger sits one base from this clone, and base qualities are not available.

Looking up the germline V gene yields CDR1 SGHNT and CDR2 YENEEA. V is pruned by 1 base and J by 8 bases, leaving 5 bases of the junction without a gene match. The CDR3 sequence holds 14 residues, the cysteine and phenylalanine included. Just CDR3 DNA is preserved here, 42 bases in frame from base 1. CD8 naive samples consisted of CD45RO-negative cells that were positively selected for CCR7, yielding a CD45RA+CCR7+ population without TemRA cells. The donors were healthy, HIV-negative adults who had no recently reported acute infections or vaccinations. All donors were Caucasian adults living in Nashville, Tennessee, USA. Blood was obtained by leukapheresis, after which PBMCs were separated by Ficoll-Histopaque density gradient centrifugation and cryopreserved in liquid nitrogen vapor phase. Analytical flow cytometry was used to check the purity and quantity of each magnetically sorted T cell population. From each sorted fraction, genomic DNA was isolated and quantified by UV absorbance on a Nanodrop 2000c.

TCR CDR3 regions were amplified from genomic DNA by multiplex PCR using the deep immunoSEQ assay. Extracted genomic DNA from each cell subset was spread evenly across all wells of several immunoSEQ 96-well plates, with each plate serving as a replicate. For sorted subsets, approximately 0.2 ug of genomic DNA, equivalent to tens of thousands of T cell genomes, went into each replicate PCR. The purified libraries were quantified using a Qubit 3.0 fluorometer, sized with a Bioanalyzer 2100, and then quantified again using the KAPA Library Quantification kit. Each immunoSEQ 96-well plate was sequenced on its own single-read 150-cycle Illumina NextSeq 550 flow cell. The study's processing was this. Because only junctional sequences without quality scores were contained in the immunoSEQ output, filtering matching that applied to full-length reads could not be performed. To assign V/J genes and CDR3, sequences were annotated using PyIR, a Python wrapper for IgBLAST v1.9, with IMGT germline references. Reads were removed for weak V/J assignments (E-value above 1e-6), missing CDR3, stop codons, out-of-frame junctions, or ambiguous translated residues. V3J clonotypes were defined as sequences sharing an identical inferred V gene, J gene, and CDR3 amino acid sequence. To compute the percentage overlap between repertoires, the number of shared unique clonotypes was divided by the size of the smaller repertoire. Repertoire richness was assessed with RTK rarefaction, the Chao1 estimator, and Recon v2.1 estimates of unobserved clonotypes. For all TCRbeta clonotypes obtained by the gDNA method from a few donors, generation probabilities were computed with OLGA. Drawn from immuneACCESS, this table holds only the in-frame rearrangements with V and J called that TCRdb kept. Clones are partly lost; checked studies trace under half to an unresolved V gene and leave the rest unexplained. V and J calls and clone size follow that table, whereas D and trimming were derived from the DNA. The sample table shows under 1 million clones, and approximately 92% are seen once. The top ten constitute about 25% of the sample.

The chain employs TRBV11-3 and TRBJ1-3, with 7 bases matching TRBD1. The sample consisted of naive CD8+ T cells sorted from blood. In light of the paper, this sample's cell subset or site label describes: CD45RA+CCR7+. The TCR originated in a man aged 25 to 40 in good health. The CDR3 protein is CASSLGDSPDTIYF. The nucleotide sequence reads TGTGCCAGCAGCTTAGGGGACAGCCCGGACACCATATATTTT.